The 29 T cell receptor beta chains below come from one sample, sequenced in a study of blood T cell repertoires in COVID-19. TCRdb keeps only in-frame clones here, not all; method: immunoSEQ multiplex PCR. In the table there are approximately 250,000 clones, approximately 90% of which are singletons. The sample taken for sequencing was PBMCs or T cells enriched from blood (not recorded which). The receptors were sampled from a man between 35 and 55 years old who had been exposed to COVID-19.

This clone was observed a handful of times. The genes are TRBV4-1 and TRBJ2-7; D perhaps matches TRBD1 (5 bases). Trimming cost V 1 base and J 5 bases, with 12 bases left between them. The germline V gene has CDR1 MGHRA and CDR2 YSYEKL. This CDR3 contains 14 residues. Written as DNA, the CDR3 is TGCGCCAGCAGCCAAGTTAGGGGAACCCACGAGCAGTACTTC. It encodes CASSQVRGTHEQYF.

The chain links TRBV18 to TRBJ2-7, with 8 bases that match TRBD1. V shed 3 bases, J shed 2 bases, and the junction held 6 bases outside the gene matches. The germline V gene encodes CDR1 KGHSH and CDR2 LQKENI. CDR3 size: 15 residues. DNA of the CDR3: TGTGCCAGCTCACCCTCCGTGACAGGGGCCTACGAGCAGTACTTC. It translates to CASSPSVTGAYEQYF. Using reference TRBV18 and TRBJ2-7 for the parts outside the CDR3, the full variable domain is NAGVMQNPRHLVRRRGQEARLRCSPMKGHSHVYWYRQLPEEGLKFMVYLQKENIIDESGMPKERFSAEFPKEGPSILRIQQVVRGDSAAYFCASSPSVTGAYEQYFGPGTRLTVT.

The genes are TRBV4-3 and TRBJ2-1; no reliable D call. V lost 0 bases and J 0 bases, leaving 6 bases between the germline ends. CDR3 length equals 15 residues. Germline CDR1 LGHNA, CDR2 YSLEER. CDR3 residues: CASSQDRSSYNEQFF. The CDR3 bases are TGCGCCAGCAGCCAAGACCGGAGCTCCTACAATGAGCAGTTCTTC.

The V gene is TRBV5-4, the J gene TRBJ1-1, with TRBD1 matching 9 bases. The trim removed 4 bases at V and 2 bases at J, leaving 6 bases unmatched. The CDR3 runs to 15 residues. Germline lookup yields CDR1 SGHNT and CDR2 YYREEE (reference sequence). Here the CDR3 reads CASSARDRDNTEAFF. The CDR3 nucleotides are TGTGCCAGCAGCGCCCGGGACAGGGATAACACTGAAGCTTTCTTT.

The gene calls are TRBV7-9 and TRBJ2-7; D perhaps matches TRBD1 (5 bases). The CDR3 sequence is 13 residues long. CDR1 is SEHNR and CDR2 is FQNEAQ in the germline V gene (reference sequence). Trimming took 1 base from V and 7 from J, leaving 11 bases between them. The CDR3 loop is CASSLGSYREQYF. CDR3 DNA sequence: TGTGCCAGCAGCTTAGGTTCATACAGGGAGCAGTACTTC.

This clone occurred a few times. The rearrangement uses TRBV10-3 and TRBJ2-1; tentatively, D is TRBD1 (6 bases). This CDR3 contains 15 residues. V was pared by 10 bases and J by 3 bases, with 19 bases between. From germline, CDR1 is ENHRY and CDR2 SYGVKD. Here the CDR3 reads CATNRVLGYYNEQFF. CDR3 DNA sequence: TGTGCCACGAACAGGGTTTTAGGCTACTACAATGAGCAGTTCTTC.

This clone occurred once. CDR3 sequence (DNA): TGTGCCAGCAGCCAAGAACCCAGCGGAAGCTACAATGAGCAGTTCTTC. Protein sequence: CASSQEPSGSYNEQFF. This chain links TRBV3-1 (or the pseudogene TRBV3-2) with TRBJ2-1; maybe TRBD2 (5 bases). Germline V gene sequence: CDR1 LGHDT, CDR2 YNNKEL (reference sequence). The CDR3 consists of 16 residues. Trimming pared 0 bases from V and 3 bases from J, leaving 12 bases between.

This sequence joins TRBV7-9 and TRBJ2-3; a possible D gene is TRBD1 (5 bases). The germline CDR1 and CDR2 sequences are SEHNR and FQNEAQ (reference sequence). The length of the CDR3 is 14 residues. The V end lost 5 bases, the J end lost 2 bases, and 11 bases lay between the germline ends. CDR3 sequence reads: CASSPQGDTDTQYF. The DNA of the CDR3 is TGTGCCAGCAGCCCCCAAGGGGACACAGATACGCAGTATTTT.

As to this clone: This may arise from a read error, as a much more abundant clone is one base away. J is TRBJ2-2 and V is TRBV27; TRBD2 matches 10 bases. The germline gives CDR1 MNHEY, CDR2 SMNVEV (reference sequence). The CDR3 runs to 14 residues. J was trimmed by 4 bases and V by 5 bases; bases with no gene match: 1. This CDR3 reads CASSVAGGTGELFF. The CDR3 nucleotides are TGTGCCAGCAGTGTAGCGGGAGGCACCGGGGAGCTGTTTTTT.

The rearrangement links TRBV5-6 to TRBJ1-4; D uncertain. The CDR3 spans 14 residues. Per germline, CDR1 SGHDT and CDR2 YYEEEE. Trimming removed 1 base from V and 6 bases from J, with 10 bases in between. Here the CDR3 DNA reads TGTGCCAGCAGCTTGCGGGGTATGGATGAAAAACTGTTTTTT. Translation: CASSLRGMDEKLFF.

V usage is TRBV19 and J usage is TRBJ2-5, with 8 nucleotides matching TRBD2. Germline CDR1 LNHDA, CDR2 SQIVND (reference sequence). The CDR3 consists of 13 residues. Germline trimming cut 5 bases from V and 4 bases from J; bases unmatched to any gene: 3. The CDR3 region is CASSVRGGETQYF. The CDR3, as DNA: TGTGCCAGTAGTGTACGGGGGGGAGAGACCCAGTACTTC.

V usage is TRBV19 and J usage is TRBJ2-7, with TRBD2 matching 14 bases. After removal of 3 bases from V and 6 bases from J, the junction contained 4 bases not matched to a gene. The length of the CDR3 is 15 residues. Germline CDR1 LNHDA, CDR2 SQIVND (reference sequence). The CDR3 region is CASSILGTSGSEQYF. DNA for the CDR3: TGTGCCAGTAGTATCCTGGGGACTAGCGGGAGCGAGCAGTACTTC.

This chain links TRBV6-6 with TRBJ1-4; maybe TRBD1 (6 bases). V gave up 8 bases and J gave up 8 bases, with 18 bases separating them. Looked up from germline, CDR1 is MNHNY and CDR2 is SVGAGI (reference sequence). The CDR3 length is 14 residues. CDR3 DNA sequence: TGTGCCAGCCGTGGACAGAGCCTTGGAGAAAAACTGTTTTTT. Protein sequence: CASRGQSLGEKLFF.

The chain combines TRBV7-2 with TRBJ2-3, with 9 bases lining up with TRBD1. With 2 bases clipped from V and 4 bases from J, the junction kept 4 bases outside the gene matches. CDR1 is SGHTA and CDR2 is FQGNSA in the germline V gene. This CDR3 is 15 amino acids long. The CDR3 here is CASSLWDRVSDTQYF. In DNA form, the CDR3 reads TGTGCCAGCAGCTTATGGGACAGGGTATCAGATACGCAGTATTTT.

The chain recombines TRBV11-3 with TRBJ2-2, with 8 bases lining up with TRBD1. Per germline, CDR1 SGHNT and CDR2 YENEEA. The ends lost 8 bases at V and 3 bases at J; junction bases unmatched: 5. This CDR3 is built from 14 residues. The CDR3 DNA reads TGTGCCAGCGCTACGACAGGGGACACCGGGGAGCTGTTTTTT. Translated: CASATTGDTGELFF.

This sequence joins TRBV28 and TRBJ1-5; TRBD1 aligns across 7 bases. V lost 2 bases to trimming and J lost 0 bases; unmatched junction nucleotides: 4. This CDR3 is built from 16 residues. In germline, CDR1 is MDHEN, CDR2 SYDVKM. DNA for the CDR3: TGTGCCAGCAGTTTAAGGACAGGCCATAGCAATCAGCCCCAGCATTTT. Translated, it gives CASSLRTGHSNQPQHF.

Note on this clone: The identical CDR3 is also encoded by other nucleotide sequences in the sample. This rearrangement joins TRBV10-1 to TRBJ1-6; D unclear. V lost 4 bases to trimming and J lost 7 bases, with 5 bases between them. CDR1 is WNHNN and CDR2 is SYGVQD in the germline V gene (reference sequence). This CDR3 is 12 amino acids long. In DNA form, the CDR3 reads TGCGCCAGCAGTGCGGGGAATTCACCCCTCCACTTT. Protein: CASSAGNSPLHF.

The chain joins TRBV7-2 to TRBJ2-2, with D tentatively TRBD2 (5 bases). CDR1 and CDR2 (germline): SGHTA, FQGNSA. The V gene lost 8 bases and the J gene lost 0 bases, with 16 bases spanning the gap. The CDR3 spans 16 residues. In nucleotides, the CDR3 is TGTGCCAGCCGACCTGGGCGGGCATCGAACACCGGGGAGCTGTTTTTT. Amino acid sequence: CASRPGRASNTGELFF.

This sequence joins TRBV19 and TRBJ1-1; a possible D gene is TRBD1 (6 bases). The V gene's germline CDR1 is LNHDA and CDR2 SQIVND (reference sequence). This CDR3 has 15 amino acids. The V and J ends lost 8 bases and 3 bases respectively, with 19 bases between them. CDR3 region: CASGKDSLVDTEAFF. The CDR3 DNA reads TGTGCCAGTGGAAAGGACAGCCTTGTGGACACTGAAGCTTTCTTT.

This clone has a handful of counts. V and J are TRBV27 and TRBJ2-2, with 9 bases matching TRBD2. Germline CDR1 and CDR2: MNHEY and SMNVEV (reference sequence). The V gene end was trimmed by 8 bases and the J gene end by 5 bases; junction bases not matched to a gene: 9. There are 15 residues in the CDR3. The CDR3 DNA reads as TGTGCCAGCCAAACTCTAGCGGGAAGTACCGGGGAGCTGTTTTTT. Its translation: CASQTLAGSTGELFF.

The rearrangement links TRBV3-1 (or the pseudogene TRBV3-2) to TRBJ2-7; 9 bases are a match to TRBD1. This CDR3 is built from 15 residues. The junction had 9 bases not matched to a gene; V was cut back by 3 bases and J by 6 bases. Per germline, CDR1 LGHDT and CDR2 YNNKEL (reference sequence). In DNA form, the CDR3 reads TGTGCCAGCAGCCACTCCGGGACAGGGAACGCCGAGCAGTACTTC. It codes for CASSHSGTGNAEQYF.

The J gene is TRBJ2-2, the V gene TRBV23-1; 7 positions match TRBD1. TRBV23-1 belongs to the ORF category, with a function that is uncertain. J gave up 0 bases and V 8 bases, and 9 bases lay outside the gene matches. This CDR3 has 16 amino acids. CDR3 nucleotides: TGCGCCAGCTTTCGGTGGGGACAGCCGAACACCGGGGAGCTGTTTTTT. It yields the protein CASFRWGQPNTGELFF.

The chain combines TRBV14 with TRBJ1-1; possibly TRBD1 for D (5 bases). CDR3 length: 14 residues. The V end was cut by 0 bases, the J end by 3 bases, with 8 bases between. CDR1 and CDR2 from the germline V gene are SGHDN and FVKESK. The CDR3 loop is CASSQDRVYTEAFF. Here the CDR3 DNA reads TGTGCCAGCAGCCAAGACAGGGTTTACACTGAAGCTTTCTTT.

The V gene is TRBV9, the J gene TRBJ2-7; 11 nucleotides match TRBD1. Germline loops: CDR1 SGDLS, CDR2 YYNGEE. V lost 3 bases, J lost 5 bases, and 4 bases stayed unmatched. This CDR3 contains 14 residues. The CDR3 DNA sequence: TGTGCCAGCAGCGGAGGACAGGGGGCGGACGAGCAGTACTTC. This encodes CASSGGQGADEQYF.

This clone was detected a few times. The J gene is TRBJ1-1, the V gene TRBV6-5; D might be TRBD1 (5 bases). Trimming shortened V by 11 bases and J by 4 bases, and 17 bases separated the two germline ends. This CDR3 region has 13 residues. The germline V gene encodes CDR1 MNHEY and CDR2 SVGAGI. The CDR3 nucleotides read TGTGCCGCATGTAGTACAGGTCTCACTGAAGCTTTCTTT. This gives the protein CAACSTGLTEAFF.

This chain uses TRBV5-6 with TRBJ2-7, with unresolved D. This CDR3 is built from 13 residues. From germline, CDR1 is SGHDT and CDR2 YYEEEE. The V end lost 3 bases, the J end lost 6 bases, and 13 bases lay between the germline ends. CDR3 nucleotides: TGTGCCAGCAGCTCGATAAACCTACGCGAGCAGTACTTC. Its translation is CASSSINLREQYF.

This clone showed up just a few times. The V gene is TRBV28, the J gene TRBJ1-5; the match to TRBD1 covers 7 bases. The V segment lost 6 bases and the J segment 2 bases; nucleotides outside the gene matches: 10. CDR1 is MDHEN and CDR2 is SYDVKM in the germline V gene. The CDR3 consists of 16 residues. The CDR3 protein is CASREQGLGGNQPQHF. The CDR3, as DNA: TGTGCCAGCAGAGAACAGGGGTTAGGTGGCAATCAGCCCCAGCATTTT.

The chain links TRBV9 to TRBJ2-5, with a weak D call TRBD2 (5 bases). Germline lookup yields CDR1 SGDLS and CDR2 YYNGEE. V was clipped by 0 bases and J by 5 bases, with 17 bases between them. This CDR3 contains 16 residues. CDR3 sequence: CASSVGGEWIGETQYF. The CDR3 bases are TGTGCCAGCAGCGTAGGTGGGGAGTGGATCGGGGAGACCCAGTACTTC.

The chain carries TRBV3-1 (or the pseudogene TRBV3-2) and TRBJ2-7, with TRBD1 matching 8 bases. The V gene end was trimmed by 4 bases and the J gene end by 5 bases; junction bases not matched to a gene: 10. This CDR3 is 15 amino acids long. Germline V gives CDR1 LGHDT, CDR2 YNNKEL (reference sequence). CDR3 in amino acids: CASSPYGQGFDEQYF. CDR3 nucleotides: TGTGCCAGCAGCCCGTACGGACAGGGTTTCGACGAGCAGTACTTC.